This TCR beta chain was recorded in a study of blood T cell repertoires in COVID-19. TCRdb keeps only in-frame clones here, not all; method: immunoSEQ multiplex PCR. The table has 200,000 or so clones, about four fifths seen once. The CDR3 is made up of 12 amino acids. V lost 4 bases, J lost 3 bases, and 3 bases lay in between. CDR1 and CDR2 (germline): SGHVS, FNYEAQ. This clonotype originated in a woman aged 80 or over with COVID-19, enrolled during active disease. Source material: peripheral blood. The chain combines TRBV7-6 with TRBJ2-2, with D unclear. CDR3 sequence reads: CASSSYTGELFF. CDR3 nucleotide sequence: TGTGCCAGCAGCTCCTACACCGGGGAGCTGTTTTTT.